Listed below are T cell receptor beta chains from one sample, sequenced in a study of post-analysis software for immune sequencing data. TCRdb recomputed calls from the PCR reads with MiXCR, one row per CDR3 protein. The data hold about 570,000 distinct CDR3 sequences, with less than 40% observed a single time. The specimen was blood. These receptor sequences come from a girl between 2 and 17 years old with multiple sclerosis. Each CDR3 is given without its conserved first and last residue.

len	v_gene	j_gene	CDR3aa
13	TRBV25-1	TRBJ2-5	ASSEYLGYQETQY
12	TRBV6-1	TRBJ2-3	ASSERGQMDTQY
11	TRBV12-3/TRBV12-4	TRBJ2-3	ASRFRREDTQY
13	TRBV4-1	TRBJ2-1	ASSQVRTSNTEQF
12	TRBV7-9	TRBJ2-3	ASSFEESTDTQY
12	TRBV6-2/TRBV6-3	TRBJ2-7	ATANAGATYEQY
14	TRBV18	TRBJ1-2	ASSPSRHPTNYGYT
12	TRBV12-3/TRBV12-4	TRBJ1-5	ASGPSRGNQPQH
12	TRBV10-3	TRBJ2-7	AISDRDRVYEQY
11	TRBV5-1	TRBJ1-1	ASTGQGRTEAF
11	TRBV29-1	TRBJ1-2	SVDLASEDGYT
17	TRBV20-1	.	SASVAPGLADPPTIEQY
11	TRBV20-1	TRBJ2-7	SAFRDSSYEQY
17	TRBV2	TRBJ2-3	ASRNRPPLAGVRTDTQY
13	TRBV13	TRBJ2-1	AGSPGLAGGIEQF
12	TRBV20-1	TRBJ1-2	SATTRTESYGYT
11	TRBV20-1	TRBJ1-2	SAGTGARHGYT
14	TRBV3-1	TRBJ2-5	ASSQMDRGDQETQY
11	TRBV5-1	TRBJ2-5	ASSSGGSETQY
14	TRBV5-1	TRBJ1-1	ASSLISGRGNTEAF
10	TRBV6-6	TRBJ2-5	ASSRTVETQY
12	TRBV7-9	TRBJ2-7	ASSLRTVSYEQY
11	TRBV12-3/TRBV12-4	TRBJ2-3	ASSRQVADTQY
11	TRBV5-1	TRBJ1-2	ASSLEGDGGYT
11	TRBV20-1	TRBJ1-4	SARSGSNEKLF
15	TRBV3-1	TRBJ2-1	ASSQYLPGQGAGEQF
14	TRBV5-1	TRBJ1-6	ASSPMVSGAGSPLH
13	TRBV20-1	TRBJ1-4	SARDPWGAVEKLF
11	TRBV5-1	TRBJ1-2	ASSTGSNYGYT
14	TRBV7-9	TRBJ2-1	ASSPPGLAVAAEQF
15	TRBV5-8	TRBJ2-7	ASSSPPGQEPSYEQY
9	TRBV12-5	TRBJ1-2	ASGLFLPDT
11	TRBV29-1	TRBJ2-5	SVGSGRGKTQY
15	TRBV5-1	TRBJ2-3	ASSSRSAGVRTDTQY
13	TRBV20-1	TRBJ1-5	SAIPGEGSNQPQH
12	TRBV6-2/TRBV6-3	TRBJ2-7	ASIQWGKAYEQY
14	TRBV5-8	TRBJ2-3	ASSLGAGHSTDTQY